Following are 31 T cell receptor beta chains from one sample sequenced in a study of blood T cell repertoires in COVID-19. Using immunoSEQ multiplex PCR, the repertoire was profiled, and TCRdb retains in-frame clones only, with some absent. The sample yields some 240,000 clones, approximately 84% seen once. Sequenced: PBMCs or T cells enriched from blood (not recorded which). These receptors all come from a woman aged 40 to 55 with acute COVID-19.

The gene calls are TRBV5-1 and TRBJ2-7; weak D call: TRBD2 (5 bases). Looked up from germline, CDR1 is SGHRS and CDR2 is YFSETQ. The CDR3 sequence is 13 residues long. The V end was cut by 4 bases, the J end by 7 bases, with 15 bases between. The CDR3 DNA reads as TGCGCCAGCAGCCTAGCAGGTCTGGGGGAGCAGTACTTC. Residues: CASSLAGLGEQYF.

This chain uses TRBV18 with TRBJ2-6; 9 positions agree with TRBD1. Trimming cost V 4 bases and J 3 bases; bases outside gene matches: 10. CDR3 length: 18 amino acids. Germline CDR1 and CDR2: KGHSH and LQKENI. CDR3 loop: CASSLFAGQGDGANVLTF. CDR3 DNA sequence: TGTGCCAGCTCACTATTCGCGGGACAGGGAGATGGGGCCAACGTCCTGACTTTC.

This chain uses TRBV3-1 (or the pseudogene TRBV3-2) with TRBJ1-1; perhaps TRBD1 as D (6 bases). The CDR3 totals 15 residues. CDR1 is LGHDT, CDR2 YNNKEL, per germline (reference sequence). Between the trimmed V and J ends, which lost 1 base and 4 bases, there was a span of 13 bases. CDR3 loop: CASSQAGHRATEAFF. CDR3 bases: TGTGCCAGCAGCCAAGCGGGACACCGCGCCACTGAAGCTTTCTTT.

This chain joins TRBV21-1 and TRBJ2-7; the table's D gene call, TRBD2, was not cross checked with the DNA. TRBV21-1 is a pseudogene segment. The CDR3 contains 16 residues. The CDR3 loop reads CASSLLRGVSAYEQYF. The CDR3 DNA is TGTGCCAGCAGCCTCCTACGAGGTGTTAGCGCCTACGAGCAGTACTTC.

The chain uses TRBV19 and TRBJ2-1, with TRBD2 matching 9 bases. The CDR3 runs 15 residues. V trimming: 4 bases; J trimming: 2 bases; junction bases outside the gene matches: 3. CDR1 is LNHDA and CDR2 is SQIVND in the germline V gene (reference sequence). The CDR3 spells CASSTTSGPYNEQFF. In DNA, the CDR3 is TGTGCCAGTAGTACGACTAGCGGCCCCTACAATGAGCAGTTCTTC.

J is TRBJ1-1 and V is TRBV6-5, with 7 nucleotides matching TRBD1. Germline-derived CDR1 and CDR2 are MNHEY and SVGAGI. The trim removed 8 bases at V and 7 bases at J, leaving 7 bases unmatched. The CDR3 consists of 12 residues. CDR3 protein: CASRRGRVEAFF. Here the CDR3 DNA reads TGTGCCAGCCGGAGGGGGCGAGTTGAAGCTTTCTTT.

The chain is built from TRBV15 and TRBJ2-3; maybe TRBD2 (5 bases). There are 17 residues in the CDR3. CDR1 and CDR2 (germline): LNHNV, YYDKDF (reference sequence). The V and J ends lost 0 bases and 2 bases respectively, with 15 bases between them. CDR3 DNA sequence: TGTGCCACCAGCAGAGATACGATGGGAGTCTCCACAGATACGCAGTATTTT. Translation: CATSRDTMGVSTDTQYF.

This chain connects TRBV19 to TRBJ1-3; no reliable D call. The CDR3 totals 14 residues. The V gene lost 6 bases and the J gene lost 0 bases, with 9 bases spanning the gap. From germline, CDR1 is LNHDA and CDR2 SQIVND (reference sequence). CDR3 coding DNA: TGTGCCAGTAGGACCGGCGGCTCTGGAAACACCATATATTTT. Encoded protein: CASRTGGSGNTIYF.

In DNA, the CDR3 is TGCAGCATCCTCGGGACAGGGTCCGAGCAGTACTTC. This gives the protein CSILGTGSEQYF. The chain carries TRBV29-1 and TRBJ2-7, with 9 positions matching TRBD1. J was trimmed by 6 bases and V by 8 bases; bases with no gene match: 8. Germline V CDR1 and CDR2: SQVTM, ANQGSEA. This CDR3 region has 12 residues.

The V gene is TRBV7-9, the J gene TRBJ1-1; D uncertain. From germline, CDR1 is SEHNR and CDR2 FQNEAQ (reference sequence). CDR3 length equals 14 residues. V lost 1 base and J lost 1, with 7 bases in between. Written as DNA, the CDR3 is TGTGCCAGCAGCTTAGTTCCCAGGAACACTGAAGCTTTCTTT. Protein product: CASSLVPRNTEAFF.

The CDR3 DNA sequence: TGTGCCAGCTCGCGGGAGGTCTTCAGTGAGCAGTACTTC. Translation gives CASSREVFSEQYF. The chain is built from TRBV6-5 and TRBJ2-7, with 8 bases that match TRBD2. V lost 8 bases, J lost 7 bases, and 10 bases stayed unmatched. Germline CDR1 is MNHEY and CDR2 is SVGAGI. CDR3 length: 13 residues.

In nucleotides, the CDR3 is TGTGCCAGCTCCAGAGGACAGGGCAGCTCTGGGGCCAACGTCCTGACTTTC. It is translated as CASSRGQGSSGANVLTF. The chain uses TRBV18 and TRBJ2-6; 8 positions agree with TRBD1. The CDR3 length is 17 residues. CDR1 is KGHSH and CDR2 is LQKENI in the germline V gene. V trimming: 6 bases; J trimming: 0 bases; junction bases outside the gene matches: 7.

V usage is TRBV4-1 and J usage is TRBJ2-3, with 10 bases lining up with TRBD2. Trimming at V came to 2 bases and at J to 2 bases, leaving 4 bases not matched to a gene. Germline V gene data show CDR1 as MGHRA and CDR2 as YSYEKL. CDR3 length: 16 residues. DNA of the CDR3: TGCGCCAGCAGCCAATGGACTAGCGGAAACACAGATACGCAGTATTTT. The encoded protein is CASSQWTSGNTDTQYF.

The chain is built from TRBV27 and TRBJ2-1; D unresolved. The V end lost 2 bases, the J end lost 4 bases, and 6 bases lay between the germline ends. The germline gives CDR1 MNHEY, CDR2 SMNVEV (reference sequence). This CDR3 has 13 amino acids. The CDR3 loop is CASSLGGYNEQFF. The CDR3 bases are TGTGCCAGCAGTTTAGGCGGTTACAATGAGCAGTTCTTC.

This clone was counted only a few times. The CDR3 spells CASSGLAGSYNEQFF. The CDR3 nucleotides read TGTGCCAGCAGCGGACTAGCGGGTTCCTACAATGAGCAGTTCTTC. The J gene is TRBJ2-1, the V gene TRBV2; 11 nucleotides align to TRBD2. Trimming removed 6 bases from V and 1 base from J; junction bases left unmatched: 2. The CDR3 has 15 residues. Germline CDR1 and CDR2: SNHLY and FYNNEI.

Of note for this clone: At one end, the junction sequence differs from germline, possibly due to a read error. The rearrangement links TRBV29-1 to TRBJ1-3, with 7 positions matching TRBD1. The CDR3 length is 13 residues. Germline CDR1 reads SQVTM; CDR2 reads ANQGSEA. The DNA of the CDR3 is TGCAGCGTGGAAGGGGGCGCCGGAAACACCATATATTTT. It is translated as CSVEGGAGNTIYF.

This clone appeared a few times. This chain joins TRBV5-4 and TRBJ2-1; 8 nucleotides align to TRBD1. The CDR3 covers 17 residues. V was clipped by 4 bases and J by 0 bases; unmatched bases: 9. In germline, CDR1 is SGHNT, CDR2 YYREEE (reference sequence). The CDR3 DNA sequence: TGTGCCAGCAGCGATCCCGGGACAGGTCGCTCCTACAATGAGCAGTTCTTC. This codes for CASSDPGTGRSYNEQFF.

V usage is TRBV24-1 and J usage is TRBJ2-1; 11 positions match TRBD2. This CDR3 has 16 residues. The ends lost 5 bases at V and 8 bases at J; junction bases unmatched: 10. Germline V gives CDR1 KGHDR, CDR2 SFDVKD. CDR3 sequence reads: CATSGLAGGPVYEQFF. The CDR3 region has the DNA TGTGCCACCAGTGGTTTAGCGGGAGGGCCTGTTTATGAGCAGTTCTTC.

The chain uses TRBV6-5 and TRBJ1-3; D gene uncertain. This CDR3 has 14 amino acids. Trimming took off 6 bases at V and 0 bases at J, with 9 bases between the two ends. The germline CDR1 and CDR2 sequences are MNHEY and SVGAGI. Here the CDR3 DNA reads TGTGCCAGCAGCATTAACAACTCTGGAAACACCATATATTTT. Its protein product is CASSINNSGNTIYF.

This clone was detected a few times. The chain combines TRBV28 with TRBJ1-6; D unclear. Germline assignment: CDR1 MDHEN and CDR2 SYDVKM. CDR3 size: 12 residues. V lost 8 bases to trimming and J lost 7 bases, with 9 bases between them. This CDR3 is CASQTVNSPLHF. CDR3 coding DNA: TGTGCCAGCCAAACAGTAAATTCACCCCTCCACTTT.

The V call is TRBV2, the J call TRBJ1-2; D is uncertain. V was pared by 8 bases and J by 8 bases, with 18 bases between. The CDR3 is made up of 13 amino acids. In germline, CDR1 is SNHLY, CDR2 FYNNEI. The CDR3 here is CASVLHTQWGYTF. The CDR3 DNA sequence: TGTGCCAGCGTCCTACACACACAGTGGGGCTACACCTTC.

The chain couples TRBV19 to TRBJ1-3; 7 positions agree with TRBD1. V dropped 5 bases and J dropped 2; count of bases not matched to a gene: 3. Germline assignment: CDR1 LNHDA and CDR2 SQIVND (reference sequence). This CDR3 is 14 amino acids long. As DNA, the CDR3 is TGTGCCAGTAGTCCCAGGGGGGCTGGAAACACCATATATTTT. It yields the protein CASSPRGAGNTIYF.

V gene TRBV7-9 combines with J gene TRBJ2-3, with TRBD2 identical over 8 bases. The CDR3 loop spans 11 amino acids. V dropped 3 bases and J dropped 15; count of bases not matched to a gene: 5. CDR1 and CDR2 (germline): SEHNR, FQNEAQ (reference sequence). CDR3 sequence: CASSLGSGTYF. As DNA, the CDR3 is TGTGCCAGCAGCTTGGGTAGCGGGACATATTTT.

The CDR3 here is CASSVGAGVADTQYF. The DNA for the CDR3 is TGTGCCAGCAGCGTAGGGGCGGGAGTGGCAGATACGCAGTATTTT. The rearrangement joins TRBV9 to TRBJ2-3; TRBD2 matches at 7 bases. CDR3 size: 15 residues. Germline V gene lookup returns CDR1 SGDLS and CDR2 YYNGEE. The trim removed 0 bases at V and 4 bases at J, leaving 5 bases unmatched.

This chain joins TRBV10-1 and TRBJ2-5; D perhaps matches TRBD1 (5 bases). CDR1 and CDR2 (germline): WNHNN, SYGVQD (reference sequence). Deletions cut 2 bases from V and 4 bases from J, with 14 bases between. This CDR3 has 15 amino acids. CDR3 sequence (DNA): TGCGCCAGCAGTGAGGGCTGGGGCACTGGAGAGACCCAGTACTTC. Its protein is CASSEGWGTGETQYF.

The chain carries TRBV9 and TRBJ1-1; no clear D. This CDR3 region has 15 residues. Germline V CDR1 and CDR2: SGDLS, YYNGEE. V was pared by 4 bases and J by 4 bases, with 17 bases between. CDR3 protein: CASSPHPTEFTEAFF. For the CDR3, the DNA is TGTGCCAGCAGCCCGCATCCTACAGAGTTCACTGAAGCTTTCTTT. Based on the CDR3 plus reference TRBV9 and TRBJ1-1, the full variable domain is DSGVTQTPKHLITATGQRVTLRCSPRSGDLSVYWYQQSLDQGLQFLIQYYNGEERAKGNILERFSAQQFPDLHSELNLSSLELGDSALYFCASSPHPTEFTEAFFGQGTRLTVV.

DNA of the CDR3: TGTGCCAGCAGTATGGGACTAGCGGGAAACTACGAGCAGTACTTC. It encodes CASSMGLAGNYEQYF. The chain couples TRBV27 to TRBJ2-7; 13 bases fit TRBD2. Trimming at V came to 5 bases and at J to 3 bases, leaving 4 bases not matched to a gene. The CDR3 contains 15 residues. Germline V gives CDR1 MNHEY, CDR2 SMNVEV (reference sequence).

The J gene is TRBJ1-1, the V gene TRBV3-1 (or the pseudogene TRBV3-2); tentative D call: TRBD1 (6 bases). CDR3 size: 13 residues. Per germline, CDR1 LGHDT and CDR2 YNNKEL (reference sequence). Trimming stripped 4 bases from V and 4 bases from J, with 10 bases between. CDR3 sequence reads: CASSRNRATEAFF. The CDR3 nucleotides read TGTGCCAGCAGCCGGAACAGGGCCACTGAAGCTTTCTTT.

The chain has TRBV19 and TRBJ2-7, with a weak D call TRBD2 (5 bases). Between the trimmed V and J ends, which lost 5 bases and 8 bases, there was a span of 13 bases. Per germline, CDR1 LNHDA and CDR2 SQIVND (reference sequence). The CDR3 loop spans 12 amino acids. The CDR3: CASSSTNFQQYF. CDR3 bases: TGTGCCAGTAGTTCGACTAATTTCCAGCAGTACTTC.

The table lists this clone with a few counts. The CDR3 is CASSQVFQGRKNTEAFF. DNA for the CDR3: TGTGCCAGCAGCCAAGTTTTCCAGGGGCGGAAGAACACTGAAGCTTTCTTT. J is TRBJ1-1 and V is TRBV3-1 (or the pseudogene TRBV3-2); the D gene is possibly TRBD1 (6 bases). V gave up 1 base and J gave up 1 base, with 16 bases separating them. Germline loops: CDR1 LGHDT, CDR2 YNNKEL (reference sequence). The CDR3 covers 17 residues.

V gene TRBV11-3 combines with J gene TRBJ2-7; D gene unclear. V lost 0 bases and J 6 bases, leaving 12 bases between the germline ends. CDR1 is SGHNT, CDR2 YENEEA, per germline. The CDR3 runs 14 residues. In DNA form, the CDR3 reads TGTGCCAGCAGCTTAGAGGCGAGTACAGCCGAGCAGTACTTC. It encodes CASSLEASTAEQYF.